What follows are 16 T cell receptor beta chains derived from one specimen sequenced in a study of regulatory and conventional T cells in RAG deficiency. Blood CD4+ CD25-high CD127-low regulatory T cells supplied the genomic DNA template. The method was immunoSEQ multiplex PCR; TCRdb's version includes in-frame clones alone and lacks a portion of them. The sample holds fewer than 9,500 clones; over 85% are singletons and the top ten take 1.5% to 1.7%. These data were likewise used in another study, on regulatory T cells. From that second work: Primers: 52 TRBV forward and 13 TRBJ reverse.

The sample taken for sequencing was CD127- CD25+ CD4+ Tregs sorted from blood. These receptors originate from a human donor in good health.

The gene calls are TRBV7-6 and TRBJ2-3; the D gene is possibly TRBD2 (6 bases). There are 15 residues in the CDR3. The germline V gene encodes CDR1 SGHVS and CDR2 FNYEAQ. V was clipped by 4 bases and J by 1 base, with 12 bases between them. Here the CDR3 DNA reads TGTGCCAGCAGCTCCGCGGGATCGGGCACAGATACGCAGTATTTT. This sequence encodes CASSSAGSGTDTQYF.

This sequence joins TRBV5-4 and TRBJ2-5; the D gene is possibly TRBD1 (5 bases). The CDR3 loop spans 14 amino acids. The germline V gene encodes CDR1 SGHNT and CDR2 YYREEE (reference sequence). Trimming shortened V by 3 bases and J by 3 bases, and 12 bases separated the two germline ends. DNA of the CDR3: TGTGCCAGCAGCTCGAGGCAGGGAAAAGAGACCCAGTACTTC. Translation: CASSSRQGKETQYF.

V usage is TRBV7-6 and J usage is TRBJ2-7; 8 nucleotides match TRBD1. CDR1 is SGHVS, CDR2 FNYEAQ, per germline. The V gene end was trimmed by 5 bases and the J gene end by 3 bases; junction bases not matched to a gene: 15. This CDR3 has 17 residues. CDR3 sequence: CASSLRTGRRRFYEQYF. The CDR3 DNA reads as TGTGCCAGCAGCCTCAGGACAGGGCGCAGGAGATTCTACGAGCAGTACTTC.

V usage is TRBV11-2 and J usage is TRBJ2-7; 7 bases fit TRBD2. The DNA end lines up better with TRBJ2-5; the J call may be wrong. Germline V gene data show CDR1 as SGHAT and CDR2 as FQNNGV. This CDR3 contains 15 residues. For the CDR3, the DNA is TGTGCCAGCAGTTTCACGGCGGGGGTCCAAGAGACCCAGTACTTC. This encodes CASSFTAGVQETQYF.

The chain employs TRBV7-2 and TRBJ2-7; D is perhaps TRBD2 (7 bases). Deletions cut 3 bases from V and 0 bases from J, with 12 bases between. This CDR3 has 15 amino acids. Germline V gene sequence: CDR1 SGHTA, CDR2 FQGNSA. The CDR3 loop reads CASSFERGHSYEQYF. The CDR3 DNA reads as TGTGCCAGCAGCTTCGAGCGGGGACACTCCTACGAGCAGTACTTC.

V gene TRBV11-2 combines with J gene TRBJ1-1, with D maybe TRBD1 (6 bases). Trimming removed 5 bases from V and 0 bases from J, with 10 bases in between. This CDR3 contains 14 residues. Germline V CDR1 and CDR2: SGHAT, FQNNGV. The CDR3 region is CASSPQGLNTEAFF. The CDR3 nucleotides read TGTGCCAGCAGCCCACAGGGATTGAACACTGAAGCTTTCTTT.

The V call is TRBV5-6, the J call TRBJ1-2; D unclear. The CDR3 sequence is 14 residues long. CDR1 SGHDT and CDR2 YYEEEE come from the germline V gene. The ends were cut back, 4 bases at V and 3 bases at J, with 13 bases in the middle. The CDR3 reads CASSRPGSYYGYTF. The CDR3 nucleotides read TGTGCCAGCAGCCGGCCGGGGTCTTACTATGGCTACACCTTC.

This clone appeared once. The rearrangement uses TRBV19 and TRBJ2-1; tentative D call: TRBD1 (6 bases). This CDR3 spans 11 amino acids. CDR1 LNHDA and CDR2 SQIVND come from the germline V gene (reference sequence). Trimming left V 6 bases short and J 6 bases short, with 6 bases between. CDR3: CASRQGNEQFF. Written as DNA, the CDR3 is TGTGCCAGTAGACAGGGCAATGAGCAGTTCTTC.

The chain joins TRBV25-1 to TRBJ2-1; the match to TRBD1 covers 8 bases. V shed 5 bases and J 12 bases; nucleotides not matched to a gene: 9. The CDR3 loop spans 13 amino acids. Germline values: CDR1 MGHDK, CDR2 SYGVNS. This chain's CDR3 is CASSRTGNDGQFF. In DNA, the CDR3 is TGTGCCAGCAGTCGGACAGGGAACGATGGGCAGTTCTTC.

The chain carries TRBV6-5 and TRBJ2-4, with TRBD1 as a possible D gene (5 bases). V dropped 8 bases and J dropped 3 bases, with 14 bases sitting between them. CDR1 is MNHEY and CDR2 is SVGAGI in the germline V gene. The CDR3 covers 14 residues. The CDR3 loop reads CASGAYRGKNIQYF. The CDR3 region has the DNA TGTGCCAGCGGGGCGTACCGAGGCAAAAACATTCAGTACTTC.

The chain employs TRBV19 and TRBJ2-1; perhaps TRBD1 as D (7 bases). V was pared by 6 bases and J by 10 bases, with 28 bases between. The length of the CDR3 is 17 residues. The germline V gene has CDR1 LNHDA and CDR2 SQIVND (reference sequence). This CDR3 is CASRIPTGTPGSWEQFF. CDR3 sequence (DNA): TGTGCCAGTAGGATTCCGACAGGGACTCCAGGGTCGTGGGAGCAGTTCTTC.

This chain joins TRBV19 and TRBJ1-2; no firm D call. This CDR3 is 14 amino acids long. V was trimmed by 0 bases and J by 8 bases, leaving 13 bases between them. The germline gives CDR1 LNHDA, CDR2 SQIVND (reference sequence). In DNA, the CDR3 is TGTGCCAGTAGTATAGATCGAGGAGAGTACGGCTACACCTTC. This codes for CASSIDRGEYGYTF.

This rearrangement joins TRBV5-6 to TRBJ1-4; TRBD1 matches at 7 bases. With 0 bases clipped from V and 6 bases from J, the junction kept 5 bases outside the gene matches. The CDR3 totals 15 residues. The germline V gene has CDR1 SGHDT and CDR2 YYEEEE. CDR3 sequence (DNA): TGTGCCAGCAGCTTGGCTGGGACAGTGGATGAAAAACTGTTTTTT. As protein: CASSLAGTVDEKLFF.

The chain is built from TRBV15 and TRBJ2-3, with D possibly matching TRBD1 (5 bases). The CDR3 consists of 16 residues. V was shortened by 4 bases and J by 5 bases, with 19 bases between the two germline ends. Germline CDR1 and CDR2: LNHNV and YYDKDF (reference sequence). CDR3 loop: CATSTLRQTSRDTQYF. The CDR3 region has the DNA TGTGCCACCAGCACCCTACGACAGACCAGTCGAGATACGCAGTATTTT. Full variable domain (remainder filled in from reference TRBV15 and TRBJ2-3): DAMVIQNPRYQVTQFGKPVTLSCSQTLNHNVMYWYQQKSSQAPKLLFHYYDKDFNNEADTPDNFQSRRPNTSFCFLDIRSPGLGDTAMYLCATSTLRQTSRDTQYFGPGTRLTVL.

V and J are TRBV6-6 and TRBJ1-4, with D possibly being TRBD1 (5 bases). Germline-derived CDR1 and CDR2 are MNHNY and SVGAGI (reference sequence). The CDR3 contains 15 residues. V was shortened by 7 bases and J by 3 bases, with 15 bases between the two germline ends. DNA for the CDR3: TGTGCCAGCACCTCAGGGCGGTCGGCTAATGAAAAACTGTTTTTT. This sequence encodes CASTSGRSANEKLFF.

The CDR3 bases are TGTGCCTGGAGTGAGGGACATCGCTCGAGCTCCTACGAGCAGTACTTC. Translating it yields CAWSEGHRSSSYEQYF. J is TRBJ2-7 and V is TRBV30, with a possible D match to TRBD1 (6 bases). The length of the CDR3 is 16 residues. V dropped 1 base and J dropped 0 bases, with 16 bases sitting between them. Germline V gene sequence: CDR1 GTSNPN, CDR2 SVGIG (reference sequence).